This TCR beta chain originates from a study of T cell changes during pregnancy in multiple sclerosis. The CDR3 spans 14 residues. V lost 7 bases to trimming and J lost 4 bases, with 14 bases between them. From germline, CDR1 is MNHEY and CDR2 SMNVEV (reference sequence). Clones were sequenced by immunoSEQ multiplex PCR, and TCRdb holds only the in-frame ones, with some missing. The sample consists of around 96,000 clones, 94% of them appearing once. The chain recombines TRBV27 with TRBJ2-1, with D perhaps matching TRBD2 (5 bases). The material sequenced was peripheral blood, taken after pregnancy. The clonotype was recovered from a female donor in good health, enrolled as a control in a pregnancy study. This CDR3 is CASTPSPGYNEQFF. CDR3 DNA: TGTGCCAGCACTCCCTCGCCGGGATACAATGAGCAGTTCTTC.